This T cell receptor (beta chain) was captured by sequencing in a study of shared clonotypes between healthy human individuals. Study-wide background: Per donor, CD8 memory used one plate, CD8 naive used two, CD4 memory used three and CD4 naive used three. Notes on the study in general: A reduction in generation probabilities was seen for non-shared clonotypes relative to those shared by all four donors.

Profiling relied on immunoSEQ multiplex PCR, and the TCRdb table lists in-frame clones only, not all of them. The sample has millions of clones; over 85% are singletons. Details on this clone: Antigen: not known.

From germline, CDR1 is SGHDT and CDR2 YYEEEE. The ends lost 0 bases at V and 6 bases at J; junction bases unmatched: 6. The CDR3 runs 16 residues. Naive CD8 cells, CD45RO-negative and positively selected for CCR7, excluded terminally differentiated effector memory CD45RA+ cells. Donors included only healthy HIV-negative adults lacking recent acute infections or vaccinations. Among the donors, all were Caucasian adults who lived in Nashville, Tennessee. Sequences were obtained from naive CD8+ T cells sorted from blood. This chain links TRBV5-6 with TRBJ2-1; 10 bases are shared with TRBD2. This sequence was found in a man aged 18 to 29 in good health. DNA of the CDR3: TGTGCCAGCAGCTTGGGGCTAGCGGGGGCCTTCAATGAGCAGTTCTTC. This translates into CASSLGLAGAFNEQFF.